Sequencing of this TCR beta chain was carried out in a study of OX40 agonist ivuxolimab in advanced cancers. Overall study context: The study enrolled dose-escalation patients with hepatocellular carcinoma, melanoma, renal cell or head and neck cancer. A male proportion of over 75% was recorded, with mean age roughly 60 years and range roughly 23 to 79.

Study-wide results and caveats: Averaged across samples, CD8+ T cells carried more expanded clones than CD4+ did. Among some nonresponders, normalized T-cell clonal expansion was also low.

Details on this clone: What it binds is not known.

The germline CDR1 and CDR2 sequences are SGHRS and YFSETQ. The length of the CDR3 is 16 residues. The V end lost 0 bases, the J end lost 2 bases, and 12 bases lay between the germline ends. Clones were read by immunoSEQ multiplex PCR, and TCRdb kept only the in-frame ones, dropping some. The sample yields roughly 100,000 clones, 86% seen once. Sequences were derived from CD4+ or CD8+ T cells sorted from blood, sampled in a trial of the OX40 agonist ivuxolimab. The clonotype was recovered from an adult with an advanced solid tumor such as melanoma, head and neck, liver or kidney cancer. This rearrangement joins TRBV5-1 to TRBJ1-3, with a tentative D call TRBD1 (6 bases). CDR3 bases: TGCGCCAGCAGCTTGGGCGCGGGGGCGGCTGGAAACACCATATATTTT. Its protein product is CASSLGAGAAGNTIYF.